This T cell receptor (beta chain) came from a study of blood T cell repertoires in COVID-19. In the original processing: Reference gene primer amplification in the assay estimated nucleated cell counts. Sequenced by immunoSEQ multiplex PCR; TCRdb stores in-frame clones only, minus some. V, J and clone size are those of that table, while D and trimming were read from the DNA. The table lists 300,000 to 400,000 clones, about nine tenths of them singletons. In Cohort 3, a recovered donor had either two negative PCRs, clearance, or symptom resolution. The CDR3 has 14 residues. The junction had 3 bases not matched to a gene; V was cut back by 6 bases and J by 1 base. The germline CDR1 and CDR2 sequences are SGHTA and FQGTGA. Notes on this clone: The same CDR3 can be traced to other DNA sequences in this sample.

V usage is TRBV7-3 and J usage is TRBJ1-1, with 9 bases that match TRBD1. The specimen was PBMCs or T cells enriched from blood (not recorded which). The TCR originated in a man aged 60-69 years who had recovered from COVID-19. In DNA form, the CDR3 reads TGTGCCAGCAGTCAGGGACAGGGGAACACTGAAGCTTTCTTT. It specifies CASSQGQGNTEAFF.